The 20 T cell receptor beta chains below all came from one sample that was sequenced in a study of regulatory T cells in long-lasting Graves disease listed by TCRdb under 2021. The library relied on multiplex PCR. The sequencing machine was an Illumina HiSeq 4000. CDR3 regions were amplified by Arm-PCR with iRepertoire HTBI primers to construct TCR beta libraries. TCRdb applied fastp at Q25 and MiXCR to the public reads, then kept only in-frame beta chains. Identical CDR3 protein sequences are pooled into one entry, listed with their most common genes and DNA. In all, the sample holds about 530,000 distinct CDR3 sequences, and 15% to 20% of those were seen once. The biggest ten clones account for around 25% of the sample. The sample's time point label, decoded: newly diagnosed GD, antithyroid drugs for less than 3 months. For both TCR sequencing and RNA sequencing, RNA was extracted from PBMCs using TRIzol.

These data are also associated with another study on T cells in Graves' hyperthyroidism and ophthalmopathy.

This sample comprised peripheral blood mononuclear cells (PBMCs), obtained at new diagnosis, from a patient treated with antithyroid drugs. The receptors shown here come from a woman between 40 and 65 years old with Graves disease. Donor details come from another sample of the same person, matched by shared clones.

The chain has TRBV7-6 and TRBJ2-1, with 8 bases lining up with TRBD1. CDR3 size: 15 residues. The germline gives CDR1 SGHVS, CDR2 FNYEAQ. V lost 1 base, J lost 9 bases, and 8 bases stayed unmatched. The CDR3 protein is CASSLGGAGGGEQFF. The CDR3 nucleotides read TGTGCCAGCAGCTTAGGGGGGGCAGGGGGCGGTGAGCAGTTCTTC. Looking up the rest from reference TRBV7-6 and TRBJ2-1 gives the full variable domain: GAGVSQSPRYKVTKRGQDVALRCDPISGHVSLYWYRQALGQGPEFLTYFNYEAQQDKSGLPNDRFSAERPEGSISTLTIQRTEQRDSAMYRCASSLGGAGGGEQFFGPGTRLTVL.

This clonotype was detected a few times. V usage is TRBV3-1 and J usage is TRBJ2-7; a weak D match, TRBD2 (6 bases). The CDR3 has 14 amino acids. Germline assignment: CDR1 LGHDT and CDR2 YNNKEL (reference sequence). V was clipped by 1 base and J by 6 bases, with 13 bases between them. As DNA, the CDR3 is TGTGCCAGCAGCCAAGGGACTACGCATGGCGAGCAGTACTTC. It translates to CASSQGTTHGEQYF.

The chain joins TRBV7-9 to TRBJ2-2, with 9 nucleotides matching TRBD1. V trimming: 3 bases; J trimming: 6 bases; junction bases outside the gene matches: 5. Germline lookup yields CDR1 SEHNR and CDR2 FQNEAQ (reference sequence). The CDR3 extends over 15 amino acids. CDR3 nucleotide sequence: TGTGCCAGCAGCTTGGGACAGGGCGAGGCCGGGGAGCTGTTTTTT. Encoded protein: CASSLGQGEAGELFF. Full variable domain (outside the CDR3, taken from reference TRBV7-9 and TRBJ2-2): DTGVSQNPRHKITKRGQNVTFRCDPISEHNRLYWYRQTLGQGPEFLTYFQNEAQLEKSRLLSDRFSAERPKGSFSTLEIQRTEQGDSAMYLCASSLGQGEAGELFFGEGSRLTVL.

This clonotype was recorded many times. The chain is built from TRBV7-2 and TRBJ2-5; D may correspond to TRBD1 or TRBD2 (6 bases each). This CDR3 region has 14 residues. Germline V gives CDR1 SGHTA, CDR2 FQGNSA. With 0 bases removed from V and 6 bases from J, the gap between germline ends came to 11 bases. CDR3 amino acids: CASSLAGGSKTQYF. CDR3 nucleotides: TGTGCCAGCAGCTTAGCGGGGGGCTCGAAGACCCAGTACTTC.

The genes are TRBV19 and TRBJ1-4; 7 bases match TRBD1. The CDR3 spans 19 residues. Germline V gives CDR1 LNHDA, CDR2 SQIVND (reference sequence). V shed 7 bases and J 3 bases; nucleotides not matched to a gene: 20. In DNA, the CDR3 is TGTGCCAGTACCCCCCTGGGACAGAGTTACGCGCAAGCTAATGAAAAACTGTTTTTT. Amino acids: CASTPLGQSYAQANEKLFF.

Ten or more counts support this clonotype. The chain combines TRBV29-1 with TRBJ1-1, with 9 bases identical to TRBD1. V lost 1 base, J lost 0 bases, and 0 bases stayed unmatched. Germline CDR1 and CDR2: SQVTM and ANQGSEA. The CDR3 spans 14 residues. The CDR3 bases are TGCAGCGTTGAAGGACAGGGGGTGAACACTGAAGCTTTCTTT. Protein sequence: CSVEGQGVNTEAFF.

The rearrangement uses TRBV5-1 and TRBJ2-1; D is unresolved. Germline V CDR1 and CDR2: SGHRS, YFSETQ. Trimming left V 0 bases short and J 5 bases short, with 12 bases between. The CDR3 contains 15 residues. Here the CDR3 DNA reads TGCGCCAGCAGCTTGGCGCAGCGAGGCCACAATGAGCAGTTCTTC. It encodes CASSLAQRGHNEQFF.

This clonotype came up many times. This rearrangement joins TRBV6-1 to TRBJ1-5; TRBD1 matches 8 bases. This CDR3 has 14 residues. Germline lookup yields CDR1 MNHNS and CDR2 SASEGT. V was pared by 5 bases and J by 3 bases, with 3 bases of the junction left unmatched. The CDR3 loop is CASSKTGVNQPQHF. CDR3 DNA: TGTGCCAGCAGTAAGACAGGGGTCAATCAGCCCCAGCATTTT.

This clonotype was seen at least ten times. The chain carries TRBV5-1 and TRBJ2-3; the D is unclear. Germline CDR1 is SGHRS and CDR2 is YFSETQ. The CDR3 covers 14 residues. V shed 0 bases and J shed 6 bases, with 11 bases lying between them. The CDR3 here is CASSLDRFPDTQYF. The CDR3 DNA follows: TGCGCCAGCAGCTTGGATAGGTTCCCGGATACGCAGTATTTT.

The chain couples TRBV4-2 to TRBJ2-3; perhaps TRBD2 as D (7 bases). V was trimmed by 1 base and J by 5 bases, leaving 16 bases between them. The CDR3 totals 16 residues. Per the germline V gene, CDR1 is LGHNA and CDR2 is YNFKEQ. CDR3 in amino acids: CASSQVEGGREDTQYF. The CDR3 DNA reads as TGTGCCAGCAGCCAAGTAGAGGGGGGGCGTGAAGATACGCAGTATTTT.

The J gene is TRBJ1-1, the V gene TRBV5-4; 7 nucleotides match TRBD1. With V trimmed by 10 bases and J by 1 base, 16 bases remained unmatched. CDR3 length: 16 amino acids. The germline gives CDR1 SGHNT, CDR2 YYREEE (reference sequence). CDR3 in amino acids: CASSPGGGGGNTEAFF. CDR3 in DNA: TGTGCCTCCTCCCCCGGAGGGGGCGGGGGGAACACTGAAGCTTTCTTT.

The V and J genes are TRBV30 and TRBJ2-7; D unresolved. CDR3 length: 11 residues. V dropped 6 bases and J dropped 5 bases, with 11 bases sitting between them. The V gene's germline CDR1 is GTSNPN and CDR2 SVGIG (reference sequence). The CDR3 region has the DNA TGTGCCTGTGCTCGGGTTGACGAGCAGTACTTC. It specifies CACARVDEQYF.

This clonotype was observed at least ten times. This chain uses TRBV20-1 with TRBJ2-3, with 8 nucleotides matching TRBD2. With V trimmed by 5 bases and J by 2 bases, 6 bases remained unmatched. CDR1 DFQATT and CDR2 SNEGSKA come from the germline V gene (reference sequence). The CDR3 contains 14 residues. The DNA of the CDR3 is TGCAGTGCTCGACGACTAGCGTACACAGATACGCAGTATTTT. Protein: CSARRLAYTDTQYF.

This clonotype appeared a few times. The CDR3 sequence is CAWSQGSETQYF. The CDR3 nucleotides read TGTGCCTGGAGCCAGGGATCGGAGACCCAGTACTTC. The chain joins TRBV30 to TRBJ2-5, with D perhaps TRBD1 (5 bases). The CDR3 runs to 12 residues. Germline V gene sequence: CDR1 GTSNPN, CDR2 SVGIG (reference sequence). Trimming cost V 3 bases and J 5 bases, with 10 bases left between them.

The chain is built from TRBV2 and TRBJ2-6; 7 nucleotides align to TRBD2. V lost 6 bases to trimming and J lost 1 base; unmatched junction nucleotides: 12. This CDR3 contains 18 residues. Germline CDR1 SNHLY, CDR2 FYNNEI. CDR3 nucleotides: TGTGCCAGCAGCCCTCGGGGGGTCCTCGAATCTGGGGCCAACGTCCTGACTTTC. Translation gives CASSPRGVLESGANVLTF.

The V call is TRBV3-1, the J call TRBJ1-2; 9 nucleotides match TRBD1. Germline V gene data show CDR1 as LGHDT and CDR2 as YNNKEL (reference sequence). CDR3 size: 13 residues. With V trimmed by 4 bases and J by 7 bases, 4 bases remained unmatched. The CDR3 is CASSLGTGSGYTF. Here the CDR3 DNA reads TGTGCCAGCAGCCTCGGGACAGGGAGTGGCTACACCTTC.

This clonotype has ten or more counts. This rearrangement joins TRBV5-1 to TRBJ2-7; a weak D match, TRBD2 (5 bases). CDR1 SGHRS and CDR2 YFSETQ come from the germline V gene. The CDR3 sequence is 15 residues long. V shed 0 bases and J shed 0 bases, with 10 bases lying between them. For the CDR3, the DNA is TGCGCCAGCAGCTTGGAGGACTCCAGCTCCTACGAGCAGTACTTC. It codes for CASSLEDSSSYEQYF.

This clonotype was recorded at least ten times. The J gene is TRBJ2-7, the V gene TRBV5-5; 8 bases are a match to TRBD1. The CDR3 has 14 amino acids. Germline CDR1 is SGHKS and CDR2 is YYEKEE (reference sequence). J gave up 5 bases and V 3 bases, and 7 bases lay outside the gene matches. This CDR3 is CASSSTDRGDEQYF. In nucleotides, the CDR3 is TGTGCCAGCAGCTCGACTGACAGGGGCGACGAGCAGTACTTC.

V gene TRBV5-1 combines with J gene TRBJ1-2; D is unresolved. Germline CDR1 SGHRS, CDR2 YFSETQ. The CDR3 totals 15 residues. Trimming took off 0 bases at V and 5 bases at J, with 14 bases between the two ends. The chain's CDR3 is CASSLAGQTPYGYTF. The CDR3, as DNA: TGCGCCAGCAGCTTGGCCGGTCAAACCCCATATGGCTACACCTTC.

This chain uses TRBV9 with TRBJ2-1; 10 bases are shared with TRBD2. This CDR3 has 15 residues. V was clipped by 4 bases and J by 10 bases; unmatched bases: 11. CDR1 is SGDLS and CDR2 is YYNGEE in the germline V gene. The chain's CDR3 is CASSSLAGDFREQFF. The DNA of the CDR3 is TGTGCCAGCAGCAGCCTAGCGGGGGATTTTCGGGAGCAGTTCTTC.